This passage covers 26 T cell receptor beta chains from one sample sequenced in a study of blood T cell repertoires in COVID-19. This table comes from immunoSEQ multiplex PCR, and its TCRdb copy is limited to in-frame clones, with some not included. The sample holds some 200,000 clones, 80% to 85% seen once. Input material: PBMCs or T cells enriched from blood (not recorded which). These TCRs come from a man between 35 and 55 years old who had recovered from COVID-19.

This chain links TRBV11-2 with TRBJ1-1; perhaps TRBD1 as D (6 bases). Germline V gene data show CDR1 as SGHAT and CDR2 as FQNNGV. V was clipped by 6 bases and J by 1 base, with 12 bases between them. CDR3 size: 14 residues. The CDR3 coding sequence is TGTGCCAGCAGAAAAGGGGACAAGAACACTGAAGCTTTCTTT. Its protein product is CASRKGDKNTEAFF.

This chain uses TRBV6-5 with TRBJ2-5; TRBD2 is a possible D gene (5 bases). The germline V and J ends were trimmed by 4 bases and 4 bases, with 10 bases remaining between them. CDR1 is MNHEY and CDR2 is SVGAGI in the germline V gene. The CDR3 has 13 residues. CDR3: CASSSRAAETQYF. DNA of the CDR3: TGTGCCAGCAGTTCGAGGGCAGCAGAGACCCAGTACTTC.

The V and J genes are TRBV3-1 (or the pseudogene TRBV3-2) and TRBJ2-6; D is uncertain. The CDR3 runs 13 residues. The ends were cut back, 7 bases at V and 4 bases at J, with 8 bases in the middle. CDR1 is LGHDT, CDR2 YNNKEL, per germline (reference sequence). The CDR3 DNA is TGTGCCAGCAACCTACTCGGGGCCAACGTCCTGACTTTC. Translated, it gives CASNLLGANVLTF.

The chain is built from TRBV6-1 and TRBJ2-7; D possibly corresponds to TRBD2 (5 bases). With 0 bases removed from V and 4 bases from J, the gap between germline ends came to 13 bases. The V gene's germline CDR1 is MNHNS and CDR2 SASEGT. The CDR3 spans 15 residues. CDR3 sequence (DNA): TGTGCCAGCAGTGAAGCAGGAGGCGCCGTATACGAGCAGTACTTC. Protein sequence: CASSEAGGAVYEQYF.

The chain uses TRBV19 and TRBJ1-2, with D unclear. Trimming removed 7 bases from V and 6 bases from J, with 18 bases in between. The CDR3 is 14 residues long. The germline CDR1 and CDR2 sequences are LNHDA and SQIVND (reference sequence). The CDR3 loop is CASTYGGRANGYTF. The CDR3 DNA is TGTGCCAGTACATACGGCGGGAGGGCCAATGGCTACACCTTC.

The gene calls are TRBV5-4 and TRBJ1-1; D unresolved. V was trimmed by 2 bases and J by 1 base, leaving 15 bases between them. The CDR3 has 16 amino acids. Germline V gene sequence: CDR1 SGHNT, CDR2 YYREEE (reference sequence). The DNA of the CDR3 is TGTGCCAGCAGCTTAAGGAACAGCGGCCAGAACACTGAAGCTTTCTTT. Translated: CASSLRNSGQNTEAFF.

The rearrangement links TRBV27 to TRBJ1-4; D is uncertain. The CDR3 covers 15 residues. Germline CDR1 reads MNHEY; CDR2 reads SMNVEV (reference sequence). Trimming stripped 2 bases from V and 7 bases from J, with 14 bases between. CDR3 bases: TGTGCCAGCAGTTTAAAAGGAGGGCGGGGTGAAAAACTGTTTTTT. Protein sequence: CASSLKGGRGEKLFF.

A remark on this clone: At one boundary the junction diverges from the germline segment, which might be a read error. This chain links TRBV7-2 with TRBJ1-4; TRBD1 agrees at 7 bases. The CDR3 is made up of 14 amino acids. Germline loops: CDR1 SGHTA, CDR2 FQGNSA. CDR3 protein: CASSLDRSNEKLFF. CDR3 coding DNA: TGTGCCAGCAGTCTGGACAGGTCTAACGAAAAACTGTTTTTT.

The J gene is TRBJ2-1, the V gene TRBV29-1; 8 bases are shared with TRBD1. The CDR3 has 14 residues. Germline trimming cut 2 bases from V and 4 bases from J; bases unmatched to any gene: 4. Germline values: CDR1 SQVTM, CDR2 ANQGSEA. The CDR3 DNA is TGCAGCGTTGAAAGAGGGACAGGATACAATGAGCAGTTCTTC. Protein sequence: CSVERGTGYNEQFF.

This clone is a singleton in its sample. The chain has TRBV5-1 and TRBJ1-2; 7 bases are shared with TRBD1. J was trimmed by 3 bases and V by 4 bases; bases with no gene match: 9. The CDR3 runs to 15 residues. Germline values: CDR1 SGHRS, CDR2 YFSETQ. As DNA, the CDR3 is TGCGCCAGCAGCATAGGACAGGCAGGGTACTATGGCTACACCTTC. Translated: CASSIGQAGYYGYTF.

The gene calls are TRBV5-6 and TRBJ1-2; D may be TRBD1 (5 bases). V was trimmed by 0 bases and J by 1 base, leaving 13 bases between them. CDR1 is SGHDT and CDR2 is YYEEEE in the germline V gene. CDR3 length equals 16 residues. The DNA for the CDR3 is TGTGCCAGCAGCTTGGTCCCAGGGAACATTAACTATGGCTACACCTTC. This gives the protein CASSLVPGNINYGYTF.

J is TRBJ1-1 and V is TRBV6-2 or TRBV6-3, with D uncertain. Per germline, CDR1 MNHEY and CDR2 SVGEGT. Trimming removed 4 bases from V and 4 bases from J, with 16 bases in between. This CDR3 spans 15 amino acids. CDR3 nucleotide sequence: TGTGCCAGCAGTTCCCTTTCTGTGAGAGGCACTGAAGCTTTCTTT. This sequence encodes CASSSLSVRGTEAFF.

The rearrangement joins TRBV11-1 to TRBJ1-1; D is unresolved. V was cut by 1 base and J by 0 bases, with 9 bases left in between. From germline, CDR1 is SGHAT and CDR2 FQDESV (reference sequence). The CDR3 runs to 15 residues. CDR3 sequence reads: CASSLGSRVNTEAFF. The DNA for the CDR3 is TGTGCCAGCAGCTTAGGTTCGCGGGTGAACACTGAAGCTTTCTTT.

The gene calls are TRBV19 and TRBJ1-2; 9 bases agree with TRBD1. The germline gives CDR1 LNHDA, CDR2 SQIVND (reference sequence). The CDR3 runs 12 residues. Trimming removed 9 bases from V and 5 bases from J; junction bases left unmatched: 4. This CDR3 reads CASRDRAYGYTF. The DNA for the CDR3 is TGTGCCAGCCGGGACAGGGCTTATGGCTACACCTTC.

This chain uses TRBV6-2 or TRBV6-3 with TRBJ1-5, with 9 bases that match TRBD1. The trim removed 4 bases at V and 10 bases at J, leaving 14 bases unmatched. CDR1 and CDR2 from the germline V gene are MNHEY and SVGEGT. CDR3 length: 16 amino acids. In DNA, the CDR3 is TGTGCCAGCAGTTCCACGACAGGGGGTGTGCTTTATCCCCAGCATTTT. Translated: CASSSTTGGVLYPQHF.

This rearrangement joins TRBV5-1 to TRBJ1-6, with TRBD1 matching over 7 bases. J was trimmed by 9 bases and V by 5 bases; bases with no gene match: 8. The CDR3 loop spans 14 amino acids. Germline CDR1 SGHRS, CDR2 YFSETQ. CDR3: CASRIEGQISPLHF. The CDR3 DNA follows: TGCGCCAGCAGAATTGAGGGACAGATTTCACCCCTCCACTTT.

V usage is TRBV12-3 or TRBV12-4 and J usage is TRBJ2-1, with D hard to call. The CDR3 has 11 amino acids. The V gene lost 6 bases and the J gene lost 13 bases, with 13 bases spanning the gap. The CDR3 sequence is CASRSGLLQFF. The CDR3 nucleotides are TGTGCCAGCAGATCCGGGTTACTACAGTTCTTC.

The CDR3 DNA reads TGTGCCAGCAGCTTTGGGGGGTTGGGCAATCAGCCCCAGCATTTT. As protein: CASSFGGLGNQPQHF. The chain employs TRBV11-2 and TRBJ1-5; tentatively, D is TRBD1 (5 bases). Trimming took 3 bases from V and 2 from J, leaving 11 bases between them. Germline assignment: CDR1 SGHAT and CDR2 FQNNGV. The CDR3 is 15 amino acids.

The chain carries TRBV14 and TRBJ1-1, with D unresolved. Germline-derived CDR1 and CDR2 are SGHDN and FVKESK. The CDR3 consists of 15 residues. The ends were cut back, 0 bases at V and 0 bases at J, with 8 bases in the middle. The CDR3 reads CASSQDTGMNTEAFF. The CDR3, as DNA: TGTGCCAGCAGCCAAGATACGGGTATGAACACTGAAGCTTTCTTT.

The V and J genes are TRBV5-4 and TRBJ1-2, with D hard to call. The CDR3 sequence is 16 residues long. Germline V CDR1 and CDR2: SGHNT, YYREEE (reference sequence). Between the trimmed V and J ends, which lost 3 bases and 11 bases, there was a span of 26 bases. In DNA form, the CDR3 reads TGTGCCAGCAGCTCCCCGTCCGGGAACCGCATGCGTGCGTACACCTTC. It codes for CASSSPSGNRMRAYTF.

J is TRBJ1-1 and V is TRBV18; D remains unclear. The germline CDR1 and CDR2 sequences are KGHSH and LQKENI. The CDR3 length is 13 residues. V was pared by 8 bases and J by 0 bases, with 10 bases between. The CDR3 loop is CASGSQVNTEAFF. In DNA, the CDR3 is TGTGCCAGCGGATCCCAGGTGAACACTGAAGCTTTCTTT.

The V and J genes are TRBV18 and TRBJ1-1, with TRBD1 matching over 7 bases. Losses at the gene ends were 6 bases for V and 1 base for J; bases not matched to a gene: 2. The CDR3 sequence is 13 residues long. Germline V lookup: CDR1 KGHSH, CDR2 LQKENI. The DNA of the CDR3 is TGTGCCAGCTCGACAGGGTCGAACACTGAAGCTTTCTTT. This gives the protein CASSTGSNTEAFF.

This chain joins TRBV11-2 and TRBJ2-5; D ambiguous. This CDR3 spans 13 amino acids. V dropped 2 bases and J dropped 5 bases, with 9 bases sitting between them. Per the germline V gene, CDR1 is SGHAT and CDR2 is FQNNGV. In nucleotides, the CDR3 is TGTGCCAGCAGCTTACAGGTCGGTGAGACCCAGTACTTC. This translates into CASSLQVGETQYF.

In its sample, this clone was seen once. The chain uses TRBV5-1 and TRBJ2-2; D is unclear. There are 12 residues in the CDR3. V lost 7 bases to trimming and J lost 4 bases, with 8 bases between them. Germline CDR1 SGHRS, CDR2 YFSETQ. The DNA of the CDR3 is TGCGCCAGCTCCGACTTCACCGGGGAGCTGTTTTTT. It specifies CASSDFTGELFF. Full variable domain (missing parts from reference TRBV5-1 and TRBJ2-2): KAGVTQTPRYLIKTRGQQVTLSCSPISGHRSVSWYQQTPGQGLQFLFEYFSETQRNKGNFPGRFSGRQFSNSRSEMNVSTLELGDSALYLCASSDFTGELFFGEGSRLTVL.

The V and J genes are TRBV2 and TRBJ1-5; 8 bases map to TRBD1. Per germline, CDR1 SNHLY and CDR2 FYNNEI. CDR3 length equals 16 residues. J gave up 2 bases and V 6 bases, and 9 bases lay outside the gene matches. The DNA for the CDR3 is TGTGCCAGCAGCCGGACAGGGCCCGTTGGCAATCAGCCCCAGCATTTT. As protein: CASSRTGPVGNQPQHF.

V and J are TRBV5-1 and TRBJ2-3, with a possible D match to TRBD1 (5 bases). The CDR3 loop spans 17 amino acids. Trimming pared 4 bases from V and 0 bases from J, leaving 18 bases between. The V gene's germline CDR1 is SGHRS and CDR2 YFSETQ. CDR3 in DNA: TGCGCCAGCAGCCCAGGGTTTGGACGTTCTAGCACAGATACGCAGTATTTT. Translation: CASSPGFGRSSTDTQYF.